Listed here are 27 T cell receptor beta chains from one sample, sequenced in a study of T cell changes during pregnancy in multiple sclerosis. Clones were sequenced by immunoSEQ multiplex PCR, and TCRdb holds only the in-frame ones, with some missing. The top ten clones hold roughly 0.29% of a sample with 55,000 to 85,000 clones, around nine tenths of them seen once. The specimen comprised CD4+ T cells from peripheral blood mononuclear cells, sampled after pregnancy. The receptors derive from a female donor with multiple sclerosis, enrolled in a pregnancy study.

The rearrangement uses TRBV7-8 and TRBJ2-7, with TRBD2 matching over 10 bases. J lost 4 bases, V lost 1 base, and 13 bases had no gene match. The germline V gene has CDR1 SGHVS and CDR2 FQNEAQ. This CDR3 is 18 amino acids long. CDR3 loop: CASSLVRSSGSIKYEQYF. In nucleotides, the CDR3 is TGTGCCAGCAGCTTAGTACGGTCTAGCGGGAGTATAAAGTACGAGCAGTACTTC.

About this clone: A read error may account for a junction end that differs from germline. The chain employs TRBV7-2 and TRBJ2-1; 12 nucleotides match TRBD2. The CDR3 runs 15 residues. CDR1 SGHTA and CDR2 FQGNSA come from the germline V gene. CDR3 DNA: TGTGCCAGCAGCCTAGCGGGAGGGCCTTACAATGAGCAGTTCTTC. Translating it yields CASSLAGGPYNEQFF.

This chain uses TRBV10-3 with TRBJ2-7; the match to TRBD1 covers 8 bases. The CDR3 covers 16 residues. CDR1 and CDR2 (germline): ENHRY, SYGVKD. The ends lost 4 bases at V and 0 bases at J; junction bases unmatched: 8. CDR3 DNA: TGTGCCATCAGTGCGTTAGGGGACAGGTCCTCCTACGAGCAGTACTTC. Protein product: CAISALGDRSSYEQYF.

The chain uses TRBV27 and TRBJ2-2, with TRBD1 as a possible D gene (5 bases). The CDR3 totals 17 residues. The V end lost 5 bases, the J end lost 5 bases, and 21 bases lay between the germline ends. Looked up from germline, CDR1 is MNHEY and CDR2 is SMNVEV (reference sequence). The CDR3 bases are TGTGCCAGCAGTCCCAGACAGCCTTCTCTGGGAACCGGGGAGCTGTTTTTT. Protein sequence: CASSPRQPSLGTGELFF.

The V gene is TRBV2, the J gene TRBJ1-3, with TRBD1 as a possible D gene (6 bases). Trimming stripped 5 bases from V and 0 bases from J, with 14 bases between. The CDR3 extends over 16 amino acids. CDR1 is SNHLY, CDR2 FYNNEI, per germline. The DNA for the CDR3 is TGTGCCAGCAGTAGTGGGGGCGTCCCCTCTGGAAACACCATATATTTT. Amino acids: CASSSGGVPSGNTIYF. Using reference TRBV2 and TRBJ1-3 for the parts outside the CDR3, the full variable domain is EPEVTQTPSHQVTQMGQEVILRCVPISNHLYFYWYRQILGQKVEFLVSFYNNEISEKSEIFDDQFSVERPDGSNFTLKIRSTKLEDSAMYFCASSSGGVPSGNTIYFGEGSWLTVV.

This clone was seen a single time. The V call is TRBV11-3, the J call TRBJ2-5; TRBD2 is a possible D gene (6 bases). CDR3 length equals 14 residues. The V end was cut by 1 base, the J end by 5 bases, with 11 bases between. Germline values: CDR1 SGHNT, CDR2 YENEEA. The CDR3 here is CASSLGGDLETQYF. The CDR3, as DNA: TGTGCCAGCAGCTTAGGGGGGGACTTGGAGACCCAGTACTTC.

J is TRBJ1-2 and V is TRBV6-4, with TRBD1 matching 7 bases. CDR1 MRHNA and CDR2 SNTAGT come from the germline V gene. This CDR3 comprises 16 residues. V shed 4 bases, J shed 7 bases, and the junction held 15 bases outside the gene matches. In nucleotides, the CDR3 is TGTGCCAGCAGTGTTACCCATACAGGGGCGCTGGGTGGCTACACCTTC. Translation: CASSVTHTGALGGYTF.

This rearrangement joins TRBV19 to TRBJ1-1; 12 nucleotides line up with TRBD1. CDR1 is LNHDA and CDR2 is SQIVND in the germline V gene (reference sequence). Trimming removed 4 bases from V and 3 bases from J; junction bases left unmatched: 6. The CDR3 runs to 16 residues. CDR3 in amino acids: CASSTGTGGLDTEAFF. CDR3 DNA sequence: TGTGCCAGTAGTACCGGGACAGGGGGCTTGGACACTGAAGCTTTCTTT.

This clone was recorded once. The chain uses TRBV19 and TRBJ1-2; a possible D gene is TRBD1 (5 bases). The CDR3 length is 13 residues. V lost 3 bases and J lost 3, with 8 bases in between. Germline V gene data show CDR1 as LNHDA and CDR2 as SQIVND (reference sequence). CDR3 in amino acids: CASSMGQYYGYTF. The CDR3 nucleotides are TGTGCCAGTAGTATGGGGCAGTACTATGGCTACACCTTC.

The chain joins TRBV27 to TRBJ1-5; tentative D call: TRBD1 (6 bases). Germline V gene lookup returns CDR1 MNHEY and CDR2 SMNVEV (reference sequence). The CDR3 totals 20 residues. The V end was cut by 7 bases, the J end by 1 base, with 29 bases between. CDR3 loop: CASTLALGTGLDCSNQPQHF. DNA for the CDR3: TGTGCCAGCACCTTGGCGCTCGGAACAGGGCTGGATTGCAGCAATCAGCCCCAGCATTTT.

The chain links TRBV30 to TRBJ2-7, with 11 bases fitting TRBD1. The CDR3 length is 13 residues. The germline gives CDR1 GTSNPN, CDR2 SVGIG (reference sequence). Unmatched junction bases numbered 6, after V lost 4 bases and J lost 7 bases. The DNA of the CDR3 is TGTGCCTGGATCCGGGACAGGGGGGGGGAGCAGTACTTC. It yields the protein CAWIRDRGGEQYF.

The rearrangement links TRBV6-5 to TRBJ2-1; TRBD2 aligns across 8 bases. The germline V gene has CDR1 MNHEY and CDR2 SVGAGI. The J segment lost 4 bases and the V segment lost 5 bases, leaving 4 bases of the junction unmatched. This CDR3 spans 14 amino acids. In DNA form, the CDR3 reads TGTGCCAGCAGTCCCGGGACTAGATACAATGAGCAGTTCTTC. Its protein is CASSPGTRYNEQFF.

The chain employs TRBV30 and TRBJ1-4; D perhaps matches TRBD1 (6 bases). Germline CDR1 GTSNPN, CDR2 SVGIG (reference sequence). Trimming shortened V by 7 bases and J by 13 bases, and 13 bases separated the two germline ends. The CDR3 covers 10 residues. The DNA for the CDR3 is TGTGCCTTAGGGGGTGAGGGACTGTTTTTT. Its protein product is CALGGEGLFF.

This chain joins TRBV5-1 and TRBJ2-7, with 7 bases lining up with TRBD1. After removal of 4 bases from V and 2 bases from J, the junction contained 9 bases not matched to a gene. The CDR3 runs 15 residues. Per germline, CDR1 SGHRS and CDR2 YFSETQ. Written as DNA, the CDR3 is TGCGCCAGCAGCCTATTACAGGGGTCGACCTACGAGCAGTACTTC. Encoded protein: CASSLLQGSTYEQYF.

The chain combines TRBV9 with TRBJ2-7, with a weak D call TRBD2 (6 bases). Germline CDR1 is SGDLS and CDR2 is YYNGEE. The V and J ends lost 2 bases and 6 bases respectively, with 12 bases between them. The CDR3 has 13 residues. CDR3 residues: CASSVSSGLEQYF. In DNA form, the CDR3 reads TGTGCCAGCAGCGTGAGTAGCGGCCTCGAGCAGTACTTC.

This chain links TRBV7-9 with TRBJ1-5, with 9 bases lining up with TRBD1. The CDR3 runs 16 residues. With V trimmed by 4 bases and J by 1 base, 5 bases remained unmatched. Germline V gene sequence: CDR1 SEHNR, CDR2 FQNEAQ (reference sequence). CDR3 sequence reads: CASSYGTGLSNQPQHF. CDR3 DNA sequence: TGTGCCAGCAGCTACGGGACAGGGTTGAGCAATCAGCCCCAGCATTTT.

The chain couples TRBV2 to TRBJ2-1; 13 positions match TRBD2. There are 15 residues in the CDR3. Germline V gene lookup returns CDR1 SNHLY and CDR2 FYNNEI. J gave up 9 bases and V 6 bases, and 8 bases lay outside the gene matches. CDR3 nucleotide sequence: TGTGCCAGCAGCCCCTTAGGGACTAGCGGGATTGAGCAGTTCTTC. Translation: CASSPLGTSGIEQFF.

CDR3 nucleotides: TGCGCCAGCAGATACAGGGGCCCGGAAGGTACGCAGTATTTT. This encodes CASRYRGPEGTQYF. The chain is built from TRBV5-1 and TRBJ2-3, with 7 bases that match TRBD1. The CDR3 covers 14 residues. Germline values: CDR1 SGHRS, CDR2 YFSETQ. Germline trimming cut 5 bases from V and 8 bases from J; bases unmatched to any gene: 11.

The chain recombines TRBV2 with TRBJ2-7, with 10 bases that match TRBD2. The ends lost 6 bases at V and 3 bases at J; junction bases unmatched: 5. Looked up from germline, CDR1 is SNHLY and CDR2 is FYNNEI. The CDR3 is 14 residues long. DNA for the CDR3: TGTGCCAGCAGGGCCCCTAGCGGGGGCTACGAGCAGTACTTC. Amino acids: CASRAPSGGYEQYF.

The genes are TRBV7-9 and TRBJ1-2; possibly TRBD1 for D (6 bases). Germline V gene data show CDR1 as SEHNR and CDR2 as FQNEAQ (reference sequence). CDR3 length: 15 amino acids. Deletions cut 2 bases from V and 7 bases from J, with 17 bases between. Written as DNA, the CDR3 is TGTGCCAGCAGCTTATACATGCGGGGGCTGAGTGGCTACACCTTC. Translating gives CASSLYMRGLSGYTF.

This rearrangement joins TRBV6-1 to TRBJ2-6; D possibly corresponds to TRBD1 (5 bases). The germline V gene encodes CDR1 MNHNS and CDR2 SASEGT. The length of the CDR3 is 16 residues. Trimming stripped 4 bases from V and 2 bases from J, with 12 bases between. The CDR3 is CASSGRAGTGANVLTF. The CDR3 DNA follows: TGTGCCAGCAGTGGAAGGGCAGGGACTGGGGCCAACGTCCTGACTTTC.

This chain connects TRBV7-3 to TRBJ1-3; 8 nucleotides match TRBD1. V gave up 3 bases and J gave up 0 bases; unmatched junction bases: 4. The CDR3 consists of 16 residues. CDR1 SGHTA and CDR2 FQGTGA come from the germline V gene. The CDR3 DNA sequence: TGTGCCAGCAGCTTGGGACAGGCGAGCTCTGGAAACACCATATATTTT. Protein: CASSLGQASSGNTIYF.

The chain's CDR3 is CATSALDSRRGRTIYF. CDR3 nucleotides: TGTGCCACCAGCGCTCTGGACAGCAGACGGGGAAGGACCATATATTTT. The chain is built from TRBV15 and TRBJ1-3; possible D gene TRBD1, 6 bases. V was trimmed by 5 bases and J by 10 bases, leaving 24 bases between them. This CDR3 contains 16 residues. Looked up from germline, CDR1 is LNHNV and CDR2 is YYDKDF (reference sequence).

The chain uses TRBV28 and TRBJ2-2; 8 bases are a match to TRBD2. The CDR3 loop spans 16 amino acids. The V gene's germline CDR1 is MDHEN and CDR2 SYDVKM. The ends lost 7 bases at V and 2 bases at J; junction bases unmatched: 9. CDR3 sequence: CASTLLLAANTGELFF. The CDR3, as DNA: TGTGCCAGCACCCTACTACTAGCGGCTAACACCGGGGAGCTGTTTTTT.

This clone was detected once. For the CDR3, the DNA is TGTGCCAGCAGCCCGTTAGCGGGAGATTGGCAAGAGACCCAGTACTTC. The encoded protein is CASSPLAGDWQETQYF. The chain couples TRBV11-2 to TRBJ2-5, with TRBD2 matching 9 bases. Trimming removed 5 bases from V and 2 bases from J; junction bases left unmatched: 9. CDR3 length equals 16 residues. Germline-derived CDR1 and CDR2 are SGHAT and FQNNGV. The full variable domain, completed using reference TRBV11-2 and TRBJ2-5, is EAGVAQSPRYKIIEKRQSVAFWCNPISGHATLYWYQQILGQGPKLLIQFQNNGVVDDSQLPKDRFSAERLKGVDSTLKIQPAKLEDSAVYLCASSPLAGDWQETQYFGPGTRLLVL.

This clone was recorded only once. The chain employs TRBV9 and TRBJ1-1; D ambiguous. The CDR3 loop spans 15 amino acids. V was cut by 4 bases and J by 4 bases, with 17 bases left in between. CDR1 is SGDLS, CDR2 YYNGEE, per germline. The CDR3 here is CASSPLSEFSTEAFF. The CDR3 region has the DNA TGTGCCAGCAGCCCGCTGAGTGAGTTTAGCACTGAAGCTTTCTTT.

This chain joins TRBV4-2 and TRBJ2-1; 8 bases are shared with TRBD1. This CDR3 region has 15 residues. The germline V gene has CDR1 LGHNA and CDR2 YNFKEQ. With 1 base clipped from V and 6 bases from J, the junction kept 5 bases outside the gene matches. In nucleotides, the CDR3 is TGTGCCAGCAGCCAAGTACTTGGACAGGGCAATGAGCAGTTCTTC. It encodes CASSQVLGQGNEQFF.